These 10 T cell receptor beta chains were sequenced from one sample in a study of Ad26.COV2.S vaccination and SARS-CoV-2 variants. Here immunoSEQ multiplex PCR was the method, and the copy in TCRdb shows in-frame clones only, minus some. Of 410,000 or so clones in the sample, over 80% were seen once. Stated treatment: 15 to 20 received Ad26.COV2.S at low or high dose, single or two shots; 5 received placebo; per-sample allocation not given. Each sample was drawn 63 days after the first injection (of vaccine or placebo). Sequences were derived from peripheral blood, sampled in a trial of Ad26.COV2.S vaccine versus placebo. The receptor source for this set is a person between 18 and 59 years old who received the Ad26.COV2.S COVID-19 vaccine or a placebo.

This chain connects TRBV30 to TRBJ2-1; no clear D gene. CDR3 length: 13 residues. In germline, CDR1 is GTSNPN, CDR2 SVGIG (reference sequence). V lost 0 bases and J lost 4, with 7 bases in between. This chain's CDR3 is CAWSVGGYNEQFF. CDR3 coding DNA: TGTGCCTGGAGTGTAGGTGGGTACAATGAGCAGTTCTTC.

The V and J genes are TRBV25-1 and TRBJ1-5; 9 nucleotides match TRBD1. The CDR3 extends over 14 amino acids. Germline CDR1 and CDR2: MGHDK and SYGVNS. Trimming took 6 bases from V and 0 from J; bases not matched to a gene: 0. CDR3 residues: CASRGQGSNQPQHF. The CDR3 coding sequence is TGTGCCAGCAGGGGACAGGGTAGCAATCAGCCCCAGCATTTT.

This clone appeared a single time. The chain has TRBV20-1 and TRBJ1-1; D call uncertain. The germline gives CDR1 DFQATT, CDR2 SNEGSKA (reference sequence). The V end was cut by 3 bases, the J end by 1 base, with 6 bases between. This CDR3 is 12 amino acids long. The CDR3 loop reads CSASEENTEAFF. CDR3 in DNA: TGCAGTGCTAGTGAAGAGAACACTGAAGCTTTCTTT.

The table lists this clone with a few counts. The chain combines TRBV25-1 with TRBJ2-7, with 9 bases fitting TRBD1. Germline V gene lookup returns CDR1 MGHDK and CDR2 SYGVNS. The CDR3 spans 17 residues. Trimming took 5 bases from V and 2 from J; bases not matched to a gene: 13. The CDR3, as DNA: TGTGCCAGCAGTCCACGAAAAGGACAGGGGTCTACCTACGAGCAGTACTTC. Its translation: CASSPRKGQGSTYEQYF.

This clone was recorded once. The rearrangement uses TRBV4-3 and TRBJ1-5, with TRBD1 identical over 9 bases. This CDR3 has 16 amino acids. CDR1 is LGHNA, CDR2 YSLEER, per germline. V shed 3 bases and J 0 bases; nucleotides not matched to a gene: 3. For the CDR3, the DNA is TGCGCCAGCAGCCAGACAGGGGGGGATAGCAATCAGCCCCAGCATTTT. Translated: CASSQTGGDSNQPQHF.

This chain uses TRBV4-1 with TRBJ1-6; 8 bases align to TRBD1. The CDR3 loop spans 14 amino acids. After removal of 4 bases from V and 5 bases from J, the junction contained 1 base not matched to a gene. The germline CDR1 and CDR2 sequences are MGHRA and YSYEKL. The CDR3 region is CASSLQGDNSPLHF. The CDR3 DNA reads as TGCGCCAGCAGCCTACAGGGGGATAATTCACCCCTCCACTTT.

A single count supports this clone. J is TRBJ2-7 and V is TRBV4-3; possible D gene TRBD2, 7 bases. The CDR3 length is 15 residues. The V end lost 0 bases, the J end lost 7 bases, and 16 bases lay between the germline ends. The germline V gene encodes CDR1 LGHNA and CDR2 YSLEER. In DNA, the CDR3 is TGCGCCAGCAGCCAAGATAACGGGGGGCCTCGGGAGCAGTACTTC. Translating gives CASSQDNGGPREQYF.

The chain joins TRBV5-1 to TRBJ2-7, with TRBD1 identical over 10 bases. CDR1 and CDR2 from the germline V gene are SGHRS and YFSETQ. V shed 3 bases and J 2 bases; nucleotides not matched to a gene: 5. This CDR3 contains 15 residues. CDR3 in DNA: TGCGCCAGCAGCTCCCGGGACAGGGGCCCCTACGAGCAGTACTTC. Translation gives CASSSRDRGPYEQYF.

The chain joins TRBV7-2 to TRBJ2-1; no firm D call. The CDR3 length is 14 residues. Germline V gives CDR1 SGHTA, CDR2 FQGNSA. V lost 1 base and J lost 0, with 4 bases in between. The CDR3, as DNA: TGTGCCAGCAGCTTAGGCGTCTCCTACAATGAGCAGTTCTTC. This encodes CASSLGVSYNEQFF.

CDR3 in amino acids: CTSPKGLAVQETQYF. For the CDR3, the DNA is TGCACCAGCCCAAAGGGACTAGCGGTCCAAGAGACCCAGTACTTC. The chain joins TRBV1 to TRBJ2-5; the table's D call, TRBD2, has no DNA check behind it. TRBV1 has pseudogene status. This CDR3 comprises 15 residues.